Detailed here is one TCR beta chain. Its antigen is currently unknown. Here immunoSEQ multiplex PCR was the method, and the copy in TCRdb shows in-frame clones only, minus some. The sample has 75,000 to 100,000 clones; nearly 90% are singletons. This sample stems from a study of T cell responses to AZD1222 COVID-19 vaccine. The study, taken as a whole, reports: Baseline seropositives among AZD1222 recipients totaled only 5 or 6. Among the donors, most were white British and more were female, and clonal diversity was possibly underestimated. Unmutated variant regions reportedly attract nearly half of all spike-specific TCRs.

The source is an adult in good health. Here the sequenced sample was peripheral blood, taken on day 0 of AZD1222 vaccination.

CDR3 sequence reads: CASSQESWSTDYGYTF. As DNA, the CDR3 is TGCGCCAGCAGCCAAGAAAGTTGGAGTACGGACTATGGCTACACCTTC. The genes are TRBV4-3 and TRBJ1-2; no definite D call. Germline V gene sequence: CDR1 LGHNA, CDR2 YSLEER. The CDR3 sequence is 16 residues long. V gave up 0 bases and J gave up 3 bases, with 14 bases separating them.